This T cell receptor (beta chain) was sequenced during a study of shared clonotypes between healthy human individuals. Study-wide results and limits: A reduction in generation probabilities was seen for non-shared clonotypes relative to those shared by all four donors.

Only in-frame clones appear in the TCRdb table, and some are missing; sequencing was by immunoSEQ multiplex PCR. The data contain just over 2,000,000 clones, roughly 94% of them singletons. Concerning this clone: The antigen is not known.

From germline, CDR1 is DFQATT and CDR2 SNEGSKA (reference sequence). This CDR3 contains 11 residues. Between the trimmed V and J ends, which lost 6 bases and 6 bases, there was a span of 11 bases. The chain links TRBV20-1 to TRBJ1-1; D not resolved. This TCR came from a young man in good health. The sample was naive CD4+ T cells sorted from blood. As to subset: CD45RA+ positively selected. CDR3: CSANSRAEAFF. The CDR3 DNA sequence: TGCAGTGCCAATTCGAGGGCTGAAGCTTTCTTT.